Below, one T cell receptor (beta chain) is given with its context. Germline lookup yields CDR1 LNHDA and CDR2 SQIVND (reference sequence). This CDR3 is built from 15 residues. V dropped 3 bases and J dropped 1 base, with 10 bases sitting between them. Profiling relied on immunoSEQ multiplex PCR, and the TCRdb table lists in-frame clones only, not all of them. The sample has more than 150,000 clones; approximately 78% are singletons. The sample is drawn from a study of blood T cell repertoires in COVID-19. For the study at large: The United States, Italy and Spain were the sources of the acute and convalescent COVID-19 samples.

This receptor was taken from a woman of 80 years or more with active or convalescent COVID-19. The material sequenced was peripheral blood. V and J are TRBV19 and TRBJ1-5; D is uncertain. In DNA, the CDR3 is TGTGCCAGTAGTATCGCCGGGGTCAGCAATCAGCCCCAGCATTTT. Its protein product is CASSIAGVSNQPQHF.